Listed below are T cell receptor beta chains from one sample, sequenced in a study of blood T cell repertoires in COVID-19. Data came from immunoSEQ multiplex PCR; TCRdb stores just in-frame clones and leaves some out. The sample carries 120,000 to 150,000 clones, around 84% recorded once. The sequenced material came from peripheral blood. All receptors come from a human donor in a cohort sampled during active COVID-19. Both conserved end residues are part of each CDR3.

J gene	V gene	CDR3 protein
TRBJ1-2	TRBV29-1	CSVADRGLYGYTF
TRBJ2-7	TRBV27	CASSLMAGFVEQYF
TRBJ1-3	TRBV6-6	CASSDYMGNTIYF
TRBJ2-3	TRBV19	CASSPGGSSTDTQYF
TRBJ2-2	TRBV28	CASLSGGANTGELFF
TRBJ2-7	TRBV7-9	CASSLGPGQGAGEQYF
TRBJ1-5	TRBV24-1	CATSSPISPTQPQHF
TRBJ2-7	TRBV5-6	CASSVSAMQGAYEQYF
TRBJ1-6	TRBV2	CASSQDRGSLHF
TRBJ2-2	TRBV2	CASSDPPSGGPTGELFF
TRBJ1-3	TRBV12-3/TRBV12-4	CASSSTGNTIYF
TRBJ2-7	TRBV28	CASSLGARYEQYF
TRBJ2-5	TRBV7-6	CASSLGTEQETQYF
TRBJ1-4	TRBV7-9	CASSHLGTGLNEKLFF
TRBJ2-3	TRBV29-1	CSAGLATDTQYF
TRBJ1-2	TRBV3-1/TRBV3-2	CASSHTISRTGTWGYTF
TRBJ1-5	TRBV7-2	CASSLERAGDGQPQHF
TRBJ2-7	TRBV3-1/TRBV3-2	CASSQAVASYEQYF
TRBJ1-6	TRBV7-2	CASSPLLNSPLHF
TRBJ1-6	TRBV29-1	CSVGETGKGSPLHF
TRBJ2-7	TRBV9	CASSLTGTFYEQYF
TRBJ1-1	TRBV29-1	CSVVGQAGTEAFF
TRBJ1-6	TRBV7-8	CASSLALQGQPLHF
TRBJ2-7	TRBV25-1	CASSERPVDRGEYEQYF
TRBJ1-5	TRBV4-3	CASSQDLGPNQPQHF
TRBJ2-2	TRBV19	CASSISGPGRNTGELFF
TRBJ2-4	TRBV7-9	CASSLAWLAAAKNIQYF
TRBJ1-1	TRBV5-1	CASCAMTGWNTEAFF
TRBJ2-2	TRBV7-9	CASSPGRGTPGELFF
TRBJ1-1	TRBV19	CASSTDRGTEAFF
TRBJ1-5	TRBV2	CASSGETRSNQPQHF
TRBJ2-1	TRBV24-1	CATSDSWDSTYNEQFF
TRBJ1-4	TRBV6-5	CASIGEFTFEKLFF